These 5 T cell receptor beta chains originate from one sample sequenced in a study of cytomegalovirus exposure and HLA in healthy donors. This PCR relied on a set of 60 Vbeta primers and 13 Jbeta primers. Clones were sequenced by immunoSEQ multiplex PCR, and TCRdb holds only the in-frame ones, with some missing. The sample contains over 200,000 clones, about 85% of which appear only once. The sequenced sample consisted of PBMCs. The receptors originated from a human donor in good health.

The chain employs TRBV4-1 and TRBJ1-2, with unresolved D. V lost 0 bases to trimming and J lost 4 bases, with 15 bases between them. Germline V CDR1 and CDR2: MGHRA, YSYEKL. CDR3 length: 16 amino acids. This CDR3 reads CASSQDPRGSSYGYTF. In DNA, the CDR3 is TGCGCCAGCAGCCAAGATCCCCGGGGATCGAGCTATGGCTACACCTTC.

V usage is TRBV4-3 and J usage is TRBJ2-1; D uncertain. Trimming took off 2 bases at V and 8 bases at J, with 13 bases between the two ends. The CDR3 sequence is 14 residues long. CDR1 is LGHNA, CDR2 YSLEER, per germline. The CDR3 nucleotides read TGCGCCAGCAGCCAACTGAACGTGAGAGATGAGCAGTTCTTC. This sequence encodes CASSQLNVRDEQFF.

This chain joins TRBV5-6 and TRBJ2-1; perhaps TRBD2 as D (6 bases). The V and J ends lost 1 base and 8 bases respectively, with 10 bases between them. This CDR3 is built from 13 residues. Germline lookup yields CDR1 SGHDT and CDR2 YYEEEE. The CDR3 spells CASSLRWGDEQFF. As DNA, the CDR3 is TGTGCCAGCAGCTTGAGGTGGGGGGATGAGCAGTTCTTC.

The CDR3 is CASVKRPGKETQYF. CDR3 nucleotide sequence: TGTGCCAGCGTCAAACGCCCGGGGAAAGAGACCCAGTACTTC. The rearrangement uses TRBV6-7 and TRBJ2-5; TRBD2 is a possible D gene (5 bases). TRBV6-7 is sorted into the ORF group, with uncertain function. V was cut by 8 bases and J by 3 bases, with 16 bases left in between. The CDR3 runs to 14 residues.

V and J are TRBV18 and TRBJ1-2; 7 bases match TRBD1. The CDR3 is made up of 17 amino acids. V lost 3 bases to trimming and J lost 0 bases; unmatched junction nucleotides: 10. Germline CDR1 and CDR2: KGHSH and LQKENI. The CDR3 nucleotides read TGTGCCAGCTCACCCTGGGGACAGAGCGCTTCTAACTATGGCTACACCTTC. Its protein is CASSPWGQSASNYGYTF. The whole variable domain, filled in from reference TRBV18 and TRBJ1-2, reads NAGVMQNPRHLVRRRGQEARLRCSPMKGHSHVYWYRQLPEEGLKFMVYLQKENIIDESGMPKERFSAEFPKEGPSILRIQQVVRGDSAAYFCASSPWGQSASNYGYTFGSGTRLTVV.